Each of the 24 T cell receptor beta chains below was sequenced from the same sample in a study of blood T cell repertoires in COVID-19. The table came from immunoSEQ multiplex PCR; TCRdb's copy has only in-frame clones and leaves some out. This table holds 70,000 or so clones, around 77% found once. Source material: peripheral blood. Receptor source: a man in his sixties with acute or convalescent COVID-19.

The rearrangement uses TRBV7-6 and TRBJ2-7, with D possibly being TRBD1 (6 bases). Germline V CDR1 and CDR2: SGHVS, FNYEAQ. The CDR3 loop spans 15 amino acids. Trimming stripped 1 base from V and 3 bases from J, with 13 bases between. This CDR3 is CASSLGPGDIYEQYF. The CDR3 DNA reads TGTGCCAGCAGCTTAGGTCCAGGGGACATCTACGAGCAGTACTTC. The full variable domain, rest sourced from reference TRBV7-6 and TRBJ2-7, is GAGVSQSPRYKVTKRGQDVALRCDPISGHVSLYWYRQALGQGPEFLTYFNYEAQQDKSGLPNDRFSAERPEGSISTLTIQRTEQRDSAMYRCASSLGPGDIYEQYFGPGTRLTVT.

The chain recombines TRBV27 with TRBJ1-5; weak D call: TRBD1 (5 bases). CDR1 is MNHEY, CDR2 SMNVEV, per germline (reference sequence). The CDR3 has 14 amino acids. V dropped 5 bases and J dropped 0 bases, with 8 bases sitting between them. The CDR3 DNA reads TGTGCCAGCAGTGTCGGGGGTAGCAATCAGCCCCAGCATTTT. The encoded protein is CASSVGGSNQPQHF.

The chain is built from TRBV4-1 and TRBJ1-5, with D perhaps matching TRBD1 (5 bases). Germline CDR1 reads MGHRA; CDR2 reads YSYEKL. The CDR3 sequence is 15 residues long. Trimming cost V 0 bases and J 6 bases, with 12 bases left between them. The DNA for the CDR3 is TGCGCCAGCAGCCAAGACCTCGGGGGGGGTCAGCCCCAGCATTTT. It yields the protein CASSQDLGGGQPQHF.

This clone was recorded only once. The J gene is TRBJ1-5, the V gene TRBV6-1, with D perhaps matching TRBD1 (5 bases). Looked up from germline, CDR1 is MNHNS and CDR2 is SASEGT. The CDR3 consists of 17 residues. V lost 3 bases to trimming and J lost 0 bases, with 15 bases between them. The CDR3 region has the DNA TGTGCCAGCAGTGATCTAGGGGCACAGAATAGCAATCAGCCCCAGCATTTT. Protein sequence: CASSDLGAQNSNQPQHF.

This rearrangement joins TRBV18 to TRBJ1-4, with TRBD1 as a possible D gene (5 bases). CDR3 size: 15 residues. V shed 1 base and J shed 7 bases, with 13 bases lying between them. CDR1 is KGHSH, CDR2 LQKENI, per germline. The CDR3 sequence: CASSPQWQGPEKLFF. The CDR3 DNA follows: TGTGCCAGCTCACCACAATGGCAGGGTCCTGAAAAACTGTTTTTT.

V usage is TRBV5-1 and J usage is TRBJ1-2; the match to TRBD1 covers 8 bases. Germline V gene sequence: CDR1 SGHRS, CDR2 YFSETQ. V lost 0 bases, J lost 7 bases, and 8 bases stayed unmatched. The CDR3 sequence is 15 residues long. This CDR3 reads CASSLEPGGVPGYTF. CDR3 bases: TGCGCCAGCAGCTTGGAACCAGGGGGCGTACCTGGCTACACCTTC.

The V gene is TRBV7-2, the J gene TRBJ2-5, with D tentatively TRBD2 (5 bases). Per germline, CDR1 SGHTA and CDR2 FQGNSA. Trimming took 0 bases from V and 4 from J, leaving 18 bases between them. The CDR3 contains 17 residues. CDR3 loop: CASSLAHGRGGPETQYF. Here the CDR3 DNA reads TGTGCCAGCAGCTTAGCGCACGGTAGAGGCGGGCCAGAGACCCAGTACTTC. Variable domain in full (rest from reference TRBV7-2 and TRBJ2-5): GAGVSQSPSNKVTEKGKDVELRCDPISGHTALYWYRQSLGQGLEFLIYFQGNSAPDKSGLPSDRFSAERTGGSVSTLTIQRTQQEDSAVYLCASSLAHGRGGPETQYFGPGTRLLVL.

V is TRBV6-5 and J is TRBJ2-1; TRBD1 is a possible D gene (6 bases). Trimming stripped 2 bases from V and 2 bases from J, with 10 bases between. Germline V CDR1 and CDR2: MNHEY, SVGAGI. The CDR3 contains 15 residues. CDR3 nucleotide sequence: TGTGCCAGCAGTTACCTGGGGGCTACCTACAATGAGCAGTTCTTC. Amino acids: CASSYLGATYNEQFF.

The chain is built from TRBV9 and TRBJ1-2; tentative D call: TRBD1 (6 bases). Deletions cut 0 bases from V and 7 bases from J, with 10 bases between. The CDR3 runs 13 residues. Germline V lookup: CDR1 SGDLS, CDR2 YYNGEE. The CDR3 sequence is CASSVGTALGYTF. CDR3 bases: TGTGCCAGCAGCGTAGGGACAGCCCTTGGCTACACCTTC.

This chain connects TRBV19 to TRBJ2-2; TRBD2 agrees at 7 bases. Germline V CDR1 and CDR2: LNHDA, SQIVND (reference sequence). This CDR3 contains 18 residues. V shed 4 bases and J 8 bases; nucleotides not matched to a gene: 19. In nucleotides, the CDR3 is TGTGCCAGTAGTAAAGACACGCCGAAAGCAGCGGGATCTGGGGAGCTGTTTTTT. Its translation is CASSKDTPKAAGSGELFF.

The chain has TRBV18 and TRBJ2-2; perhaps TRBD2 as D (5 bases). Trimming left V 8 bases short and J 0 bases short, with 13 bases between. The CDR3 is 15 residues long. Germline-derived CDR1 and CDR2 are KGHSH and LQKENI. The CDR3 DNA sequence: TGTGCCAGCCCCCGACCGGGGTCGAACACCGGGGAGCTGTTTTTT. This encodes CASPRPGSNTGELFF. Full variable domain (missing parts from reference TRBV18 and TRBJ2-2): NAGVMQNPRHLVRRRGQEARLRCSPMKGHSHVYWYRQLPEEGLKFMVYLQKENIIDESGMPKERFSAEFPKEGPSILRIQQVVRGDSAAYFCASPRPGSNTGELFFGEGSRLTVL.

The CDR3 nucleotides are TGTGCCAGCTCACCAAGGGTCGGGGATGGCTACACCTTC. Translated, it gives CASSPRVGDGYTF. V usage is TRBV18 and J usage is TRBJ1-2; D ambiguous. The CDR3 extends over 13 amino acids. CDR1 and CDR2 (germline): KGHSH, LQKENI. V was clipped by 2 bases and J by 6 bases, with 10 bases between them.

Concerning this clone: Within the sample, other DNA sequences also encode this same CDR3. The chain combines TRBV7-6 with TRBJ1-2, with 12 bases lining up with TRBD1. The V segment lost 2 bases and the J segment 8 bases; nucleotides outside the gene matches: 6. This CDR3 is 15 amino acids long. Germline V gene data show CDR1 as SGHVS and CDR2 as FNYEAQ. The CDR3 bases are TGTGCCAGCAGCTTATCGGGACAGGGGGCGGGGGGCTACACCTTC. Encoded protein: CASSLSGQGAGGYTF.

The V call is TRBV6-1, the J call TRBJ2-1; D possibly corresponds to TRBD2 (5 bases). Per the germline V gene, CDR1 is MNHNS and CDR2 is SASEGT. Trimming stripped 2 bases from V and 15 bases from J, with 14 bases between. The CDR3 loop spans 12 amino acids. The DNA of the CDR3 is TGTGCCAGCAGTGAACCGCCGGGGTCTAGGTTCTTC. This encodes CASSEPPGSRFF.

The rearrangement uses TRBV12-3 or TRBV12-4 and TRBJ1-2; 11 nucleotides line up with TRBD1. The CDR3 is 11 amino acids. Losses at the gene ends were 5 bases for V and 13 bases for J; bases not matched to a gene: 3. This CDR3 reads CASSPGTGGTF. The CDR3 DNA follows: TGTGCCAGCAGTCCGGGGACAGGGGGCACCTTC.

The chain couples TRBV4-1 to TRBJ2-1; D perhaps matches TRBD1 (6 bases). Looked up from germline, CDR1 is MGHRA and CDR2 is YSYEKL. V lost 4 bases, J lost 3 bases, and 19 bases lay in between. The CDR3 covers 17 residues. The CDR3 sequence: CASSPGPATGFYNEQFF. The CDR3 DNA sequence: TGCGCCAGCAGCCCGGGGCCCGCGACAGGTTTCTACAATGAGCAGTTCTTC.

With respect to this clone: This same CDR3 is encoded by further DNA sequences in the sample. The chain has TRBV2 and TRBJ1-2; 7 bases are a match to TRBD1. V was clipped by 4 bases and J by 4 bases; unmatched bases: 0. CDR1 and CDR2 (germline): SNHLY, FYNNEI. CDR3 length equals 12 residues. CDR3 residues: CASSGQGYGYTF. The CDR3, as DNA: TGTGCCAGCAGTGGACAGGGCTATGGCTACACCTTC.

The CDR3 sequence: CASSPGDRIHQPQHF. CDR3 coding DNA: TGCGCCAGCAGCCCAGGAGACAGGATTCATCAGCCCCAGCATTTT. The chain uses TRBV5-1 and TRBJ1-5; maybe TRBD1 (6 bases). V was clipped by 4 bases and J by 5 bases, with 16 bases between them. Germline V gene sequence: CDR1 SGHRS, CDR2 YFSETQ. This CDR3 has 15 amino acids. The complete variable domain, with remaining parts taken from reference TRBV5-1 and TRBJ1-5, reads KAGVTQTPRYLIKTRGQQVTLSCSPISGHRSVSWYQQTPGQGLQFLFEYFSETQRNKGNFPGRFSGRQFSNSRSEMNVSTLELGDSALYLCASSPGDRIHQPQHFGDGTRLSIL.

The rearrangement links TRBV4-1 to TRBJ1-5; no definite D call. Trimming pared 0 bases from V and 7 bases from J, leaving 10 bases between. Germline loops: CDR1 MGHRA, CDR2 YSYEKL. CDR3 length: 14 residues. CDR3 nucleotide sequence: TGCGCCAGCAGCCAAGATGGCTCCTTCCAGCCCCAGCATTTT. The encoded protein is CASSQDGSFQPQHF.

The V and J genes are TRBV3-1 (or the pseudogene TRBV3-2) and TRBJ1-2, with D possibly TRBD1 on 5 matching bases. Per germline, CDR1 LGHDT and CDR2 YNNKEL (reference sequence). The CDR3 is made up of 14 amino acids. Trimming shortened V by 1 base and J by 6 bases, and 12 bases separated the two germline ends. CDR3 residues: CASSQVGGVHGYTF. The DNA for the CDR3 is TGTGCCAGCAGCCAAGTGGGGGGGGTCCATGGCTACACCTTC.

J is TRBJ1-2 and V is TRBV6-6; possible D gene TRBD1, 5 bases. Germline V CDR1 and CDR2: MNHNY, SVGAGI (reference sequence). The CDR3 loop spans 15 amino acids. The V end lost 4 bases, the J end lost 1 base, and 13 bases lay between the germline ends. CDR3 coding DNA: TGTGCCAGCAGTTTCGGTGGACAAATTAACTATGGCTACACCTTC. Its translation: CASSFGGQINYGYTF.

This clone was counted a single time. This CDR3 is also generated by other DNA sequences in the sample. The chain has TRBV18 and TRBJ1-1; no clear D gene. Germline CDR1 reads KGHSH; CDR2 reads LQKENI. Trimming took off 2 bases at V and 1 base at J, with 8 bases between the two ends. The CDR3 has 14 residues. CDR3: CASSPVSRNTEAFF. The CDR3, as DNA: TGTGCCAGCTCACCAGTCTCCAGGAACACTGAAGCTTTCTTT.

This sequence joins TRBV5-8 and TRBJ1-6; TRBD1 agrees at 7 bases. CDR1 SGHTS and CDR2 YDEGEE come from the germline V gene. The CDR3 extends over 15 amino acids. J lost 5 bases, V lost 7 bases, and 9 bases had no gene match. CDR3 sequence: CASRRQGGDNSPLHF. The DNA of the CDR3 is TGTGCCAGCCGGAGACAGGGCGGGGATAATTCACCCCTCCACTTT.

The CDR3 reads CASSIEGQGFYGYTF. For the CDR3, the DNA is TGTGCCAGTAGTATAGAGGGACAGGGTTTCTATGGCTACACCTTC. The chain has TRBV19 and TRBJ1-2; TRBD1 aligns across 9 bases. Losses at the gene ends were 0 bases for V and 4 bases for J; bases not matched to a gene: 3. Looked up from germline, CDR1 is LNHDA and CDR2 is SQIVND (reference sequence). The CDR3 runs to 15 residues.